The T cell receptor beta chain under discussion was sequenced for a study of T cell changes during pregnancy in multiple sclerosis. Sequencing used immunoSEQ multiplex PCR; TCRdb keeps in-frame clones, though not all of them. The table has 60,000 to 75,000 clones, around 90% seen once. The CDR3 covers 15 residues. V shed 0 bases and J shed 6 bases, with 15 bases lying between them. The V gene's germline CDR1 is SGDLS and CDR2 YYNGEE. The TCR was taken from a female donor with multiple sclerosis, enrolled in a pregnancy study. The starting material was peripheral blood, obtained before pregnancy. The chain employs TRBV9 and TRBJ2-5, with a weak D call TRBD1 (5 bases). DNA for the CDR3: TGTGCCAGCAGCGTAGGTCCAGGGAAAGAGAAGACCCAGTACTTC. Translation: CASSVGPGKEKTQYF.